Judged by abundance, the clone carrying this T cell receptor (beta chain) is medium-sized. Its antigen is currently unknown. The study tagged each TCR cDNA molecule with a unique molecular identifier. TCRdb fed the 5' RACE reads into MiXCR, producing one record per CDR3 protein. The table shows some 4,900 distinct CDR3 sequences, with roughly 13% occurring only once. These data are taken from a study of spatial heterogeneity in lung cancer. On the study more broadly: Tumor-region counts of TCR transcripts tracked strongly with a T cell module score from matched bulk RNA-seq.

CDR1 is GTSNPN, CDR2 SVGIG, per germline (reference sequence). The CDR3 contains 16 residues. The ends lost 0 bases at V and 7 bases at J; junction bases unmatched: 9. Study conclusions and caveats: Nonsynonymous mutations, ubiquitous and regional, were tracked respectively by counts of ubiquitous and regional expanded TCRs. In tumors, expanded intratumoral alpha and beta TCR counts tracked mutation counts.

Described time point: sample taken at primary tumor resection. No cell sorting; template was whole RNA from tumor, lung tissue or PBMC. This sequence joins TRBV30 and TRBJ1-4; the match to TRBD1 covers 9 bases. The material sequenced was lung tumor tissue, taken at surgery. The sequence derives from a female donor with early-stage non-small cell lung cancer. The CDR3 protein is CAWSVYRGRGGEKLFF. Here the CDR3 DNA reads TGTGCCTGGAGTGTCTACAGGGGGCGCGGGGGTGAAAAACTGTTTTTT.